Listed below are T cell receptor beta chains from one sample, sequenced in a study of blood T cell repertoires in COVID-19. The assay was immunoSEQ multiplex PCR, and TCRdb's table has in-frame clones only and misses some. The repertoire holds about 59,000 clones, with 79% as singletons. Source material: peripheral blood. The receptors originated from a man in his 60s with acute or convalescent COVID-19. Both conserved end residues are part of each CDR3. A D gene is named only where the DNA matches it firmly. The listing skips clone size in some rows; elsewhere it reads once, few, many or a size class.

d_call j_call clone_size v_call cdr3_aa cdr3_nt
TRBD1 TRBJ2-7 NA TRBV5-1 CASSPAWTGTLPGEQYF TGCGCCAGCAGCCCCGCTTGGACAGGGACCCTCCCGGGGGAGCAGTACTTC
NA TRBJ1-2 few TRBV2 CASRSYGYTF TGTGCCAGCAGGAGCTATGGCTACACCTTC
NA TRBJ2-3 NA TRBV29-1 CSVVGIGRDTQYF TGCAGCGTTGTGGGGATAGGGAGAGATACGCAGTATTTT
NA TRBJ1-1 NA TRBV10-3 CAISEAAVMGTEAFF TGTGCCATCAGTGAGGCTGCGGTAATGGGCACTGAAGCTTTCTTT
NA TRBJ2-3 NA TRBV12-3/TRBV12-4 CASSRQEHTQYF TGTGCCAGCAGTCGACAGGAGCATACGCAGTATTTT
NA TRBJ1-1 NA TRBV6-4 CASTSTGFNPRNTEAFF TGTGCCAGCACTTCAACAGGGTTTAATCCGAGGAACACTGAAGCTTTCTTT
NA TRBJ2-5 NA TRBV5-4 CASSLAGSETQYF TGTGCCAGCAGCTTGGCGGGGTCAGAGACCCAGTACTTC
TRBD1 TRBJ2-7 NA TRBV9 CASSVDREGEQYF TGTGCCAGCAGCGTTGACAGGGAAGGCGAGCAGTACTTC
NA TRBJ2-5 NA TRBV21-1 CASNPPRLQETQYF TGTGCCAGCAACCCACCTCGACTACAAGAGACCCAGTACTTC
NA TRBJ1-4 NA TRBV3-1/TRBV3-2 CASSQSTRGEKLFF TGTGCCAGCAGCCAATCGACGAGGGGGGAAAAACTGTTTTTT
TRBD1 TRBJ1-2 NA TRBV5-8 CASSPGWGQNYGYTF TGTGCCAGCAGCCCGGGATGGGGACAGAACTATGGCTACACCTTC
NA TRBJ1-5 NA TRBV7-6 CASSVQGNQPQHF TGTGCCAGCAGCGTGCAGGGCAACCAGCCCCAGCATTTT
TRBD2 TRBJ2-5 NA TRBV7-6 CASSLGAGGGQETQYF TGTGCCAGCAGCTTAGGAGCGGGAGGAGGACAAGAGACCCAGTACTTC
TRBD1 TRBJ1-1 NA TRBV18 CASSPQGAGGNTEAFF TGTGCCAGCTCACCACAGGGGGCAGGGGGGAACACTGAAGCTTTCTTT
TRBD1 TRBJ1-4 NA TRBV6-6 CASWGPGTGQNEKLFF TGTGCCAGCTGGGGGCCTGGGACAGGGCAGAATGAAAAACTGTTTTTT
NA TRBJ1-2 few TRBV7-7 CASSHSPIQGSPLGGYTF TGTGCCAGCAGCCACTCCCCTATACAGGGCTCCCCCCTAGGTGGCTACACCTTC
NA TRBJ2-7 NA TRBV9 CASSLRAGTLGDHEQYF TGTGCCAGCAGCCTTAGGGCGGGGACCCTAGGAGACCACGAGCAGTACTTC
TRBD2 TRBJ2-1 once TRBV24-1 CATSRTSGYNEQFF TGTGCCACCTCTCGGACTAGCGGATACAATGAGCAGTTCTTC
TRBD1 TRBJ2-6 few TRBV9 CASSPQKGQGISGANVLTF TGTGCCAGCAGCCCTCAAAAGGGACAGGGCATTTCTGGGGCCAACGTCCTGACTTTC
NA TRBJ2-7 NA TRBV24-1 CATRTWRDEQYF TGTGCCACCAGGACGTGGCGGGACGAGCAGTACTTC
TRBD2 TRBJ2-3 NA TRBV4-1 CASGPSGGTDTQYF TGCGCCAGCGGACCTAGCGGGGGCACAGATACGCAGTATTTT
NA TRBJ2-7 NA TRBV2 CASSEEWEASYEQYF TGTGCCAGCAGTGAAGAGTGGGAGGCCTCCTACGAGCAGTACTTC
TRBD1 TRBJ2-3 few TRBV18 CASSQNAGQGFRTDTQYF TGTGCCAGCTCACAGAACGCCGGACAGGGGTTCCGCACAGATACGCAGTATTTT
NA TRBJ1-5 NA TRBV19 CASRPSQGVRQPQHF TGTGCCAGTAGACCCTCACAGGGTGTCCGCCAGCCCCAGCATTTT
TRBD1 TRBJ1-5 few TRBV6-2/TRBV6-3 CASSSPRGGLGSNQPQHF TGTGCCAGCAGTTCCCCCCGAGGGGGCTTGGGGAGCAATCAGCCCCAGCATTTT
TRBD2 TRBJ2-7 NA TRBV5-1 CASSLDPAGGPMNF TGCGCCAGCAGCTTGGATCCAGCGGGAGGGCCAATGAACTTC
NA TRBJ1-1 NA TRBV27 CASSLYMNTEAFF TGTGCCAGCAGTTTATACATGAACACTGAAGCTTTCTTT
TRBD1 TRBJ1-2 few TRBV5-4 CASSPGTENYGYTF TGTGCCAGCAGCCCCGGGACAGAAAACTATGGCTACACCTTC
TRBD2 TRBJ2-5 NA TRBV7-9 CASSPAGTKMVWTQYF TGTGCCAGCAGCCCAGCCGGGACTAAAATGGTCTGGACCCAGTACTTC
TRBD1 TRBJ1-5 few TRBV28 CASTTRGNQPQHF TGTGCCAGCACCACCAGGGGGAATCAGCCCCAGCATTTT
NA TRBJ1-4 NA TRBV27 CASSLQRNEKLFF TGTGCCAGCAGTTTACAGCGAAATGAAAAACTGTTTTTT
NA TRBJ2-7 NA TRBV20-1 CSASRTIYEQYF TGCAGTGCTAGTAGGACAATTTACGAGCAGTACTTC
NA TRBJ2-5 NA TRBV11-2 CASSLGGAPINF TGTGCCAGCAGCTTAGGTGGGGCACCTATAAACTTC
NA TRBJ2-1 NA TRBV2 CASIRQPYNEQFF TGTGCCAGCATACGACAACCATACAATGAGCAGTTCTTC
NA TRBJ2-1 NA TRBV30 CAWSPLRVRNNEQFF TGTGCCTGGAGTCCCCTACGAGTGAGGAATAATGAGCAGTTCTTC
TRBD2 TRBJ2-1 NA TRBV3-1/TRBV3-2 CASSREAGANEQFF TGTGCCAGCAGCCGGGAAGCGGGAGCGAATGAGCAGTTCTTC
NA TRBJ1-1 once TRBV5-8 CASSPQGVGNTEAFF TGTGCCAGCAGCCCTCAGGGTGTTGGGAACACTGAAGCTTTCTTT
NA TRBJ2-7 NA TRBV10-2 CATRSGNPTYEQYF TGCGCCACCCGATCCGGGAACCCCACCTACGAGCAGTACTTC
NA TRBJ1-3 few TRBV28 CASSLGFSGNTIYF TGTGCCAGCAGTTTAGGCTTTTCTGGAAACACCATATATTTT
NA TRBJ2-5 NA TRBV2 CASIRETQYF TGTGCCAGCATCCGAGAGACCCAGTACTTC
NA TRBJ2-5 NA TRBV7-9 CASSLLAGETQYF TGTGCCAGCAGCTTACTAGCAGGCGAGACCCAGTACTTC
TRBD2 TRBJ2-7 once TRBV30 CAWSPRLAGQKQYF TGTGCCTGGAGTCCACGACTAGCGGGCCAAAAACAGTACTTC
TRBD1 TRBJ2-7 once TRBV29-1 CSVVDRVGHEQYF TGCAGCGTCGTCGACAGGGTGGGGCACGAGCAGTACTTC
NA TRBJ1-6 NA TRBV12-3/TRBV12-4 CASSRGGESPLHF TGTGCCAGCAGTAGAGGGGGGGAATCACCCCTCCACTTT
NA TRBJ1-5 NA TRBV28 CASRLGTTGLSNQPQHF TGTGCCAGCAGACTAGGGACCACAGGGTTGAGCAATCAGCCCCAGCATTTT
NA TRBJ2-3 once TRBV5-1 CASSSKLGPMDTQYF TGCGCCAGCAGCTCGAAACTAGGCCCTATGGATACGCAGTATTTT
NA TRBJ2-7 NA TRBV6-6 CASSYSTGSSYEQYF TGTGCCAGCAGTTACTCGACAGGATCCTCCTACGAGCAGTACTTC
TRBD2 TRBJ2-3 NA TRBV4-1 CASSQPGLAGAPNTDTQYF TGCGCCAGCAGCCAGCCGGGACTAGCGGGAGCGCCTAACACAGATACGCAGTATTTT
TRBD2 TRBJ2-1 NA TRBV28 CASGSLYNEQFF TGTGCAAGCGGGAGCCTTTACAATGAGCAGTTCTTC
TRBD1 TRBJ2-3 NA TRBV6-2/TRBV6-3 CASSYANSGTASTDTQYF TGTGCCAGCAGTTACGCAAACTCCGGGACAGCTAGCACAGATACGCAGTATTTT
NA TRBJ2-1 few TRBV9 CASSVDIRERDEQFF TGTGCCAGCAGCGTAGATATACGGGAGAGGGATGAGCAGTTCTTC
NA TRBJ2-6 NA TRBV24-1 CATSDFLVLTF TGTGCCACCAGTGATTTCCTGGTCCTGACTTTC
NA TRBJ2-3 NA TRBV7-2 CASSFTQTDTQYF TGTGCCAGCAGCTTTACGCAGACAGATACGCAGTATTTT
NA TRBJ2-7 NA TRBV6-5 CASRWSKSSEAQYF TGTGCCAGCCGATGGAGTAAAAGTTCAGAGGCGCAGTACTTC
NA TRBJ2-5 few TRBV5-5 CASSLRTVRETQYF TGTGCCAGCTCCCTTCGGACTGTGCGAGAGACCCAGTACTTC
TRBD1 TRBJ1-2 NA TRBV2 CASSATGPDGYTF TGTGCCAGCAGCGCGACAGGGCCAGATGGCTACACCTTC
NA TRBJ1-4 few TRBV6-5 CAKAPRETNEKLFF TGTGCCAAGGCCCCGAGGGAAACTAATGAAAAACTGTTTTTT
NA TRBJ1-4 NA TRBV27 CASSFRGSNEKLFF TGTGCCAGCAGTTTTCGAGGATCTAATGAAAAACTGTTTTTT
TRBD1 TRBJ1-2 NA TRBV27 CASSSRQGYLYGYTF TGTGCCAGCAGTTCGAGACAGGGCTATCTTTATGGCTACACCTTC
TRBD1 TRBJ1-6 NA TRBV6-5 CASSQLDRGNSPLHF TGTGCCAGCAGCCAATTGGACAGGGGGAATTCACCCCTCCACTTT